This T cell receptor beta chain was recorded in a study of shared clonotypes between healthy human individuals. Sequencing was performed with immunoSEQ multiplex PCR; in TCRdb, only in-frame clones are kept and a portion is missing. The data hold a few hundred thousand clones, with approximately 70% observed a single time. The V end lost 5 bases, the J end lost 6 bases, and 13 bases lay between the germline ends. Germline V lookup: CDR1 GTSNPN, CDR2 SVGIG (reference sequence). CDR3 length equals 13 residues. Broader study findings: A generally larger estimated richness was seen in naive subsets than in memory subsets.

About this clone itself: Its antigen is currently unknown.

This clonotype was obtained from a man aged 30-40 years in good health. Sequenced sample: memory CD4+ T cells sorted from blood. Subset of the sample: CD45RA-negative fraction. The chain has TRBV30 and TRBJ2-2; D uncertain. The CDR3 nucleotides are TGTGCCTGGCAAAATAGGGTGTCCGGGGAGCTGTTTTTT. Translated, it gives CAWQNRVSGELFF.